This is a list of T cell receptor beta chains from one sample in a study of T cell responses to AZD1222 COVID-19 vaccine. TCRdb keeps only in-frame clones here, not all; method: immunoSEQ multiplex PCR. The repertoire holds 130,000 to 150,000 clones, approximately 90% seen once, with approximately 5.7% in the top ten. Here the sequenced sample was peripheral blood, taken on day 0 of AZD1222 vaccination. All receptors come from an adult in good health. The CDR3 runs from the conserved cysteine through the conserved F or W. A D gene is named only where the DNA matches it firmly. Clone size is shown for a subset of rows, as once, few, many or a class of expanded clone.

J gene | V gene | D gene | clone size | CDR3 protein | CDR3 DNA
TRBJ2-2 | TRBV11-2 | TRBD2 | . | CASSFTSGGTGELFF | TGTGCCAGCAGCTTTACTAGCGGAGGCACCGGGGAGCTGTTTTTT
TRBJ1-2 | TRBV4-1 | . | . | CASSQELPSDGYTF | TGCGCCAGCAGCCAAGAGCTCCCCTCGGACGGCTACACCTTC
TRBJ1-4 | TRBV19 | . | . | CASSPLNLGKLFF | TGTGCCAGTAGTCCCTTAAATTTGGGAAAACTGTTTTTT
TRBJ2-5 | TRBV9 | . | . | CASSPSPGTAGGETQYF | TGTGCCAGCAGCCCGTCCCCAGGGACAGCCGGAGGGGAGACCCAGTACTTC
TRBJ1-1 | TRBV28 | . | . | CASSLLSGEAFF | TGTGCCAGCAGTTTATTGTCAGGGGAAGCTTTCTTT
TRBJ1-4 | TRBV30 | . | . | CAWSGGQTLWGEKLFF | TGTGCCTGGTCCGGGGGCCAGACGCTCTGGGGGGAAAAACTGTTTTTT
TRBJ1-1 | TRBV6-5 | . | . | CASRLTLNTEAFF | TGTGCCAGCAGACTTACACTGAACACTGAAGCTTTCTTT
TRBJ2-1 | TRBV18 | . | . | CASSPPQNNEQFF | TGTGCCAGCTCACCACCGCAGAACAATGAGCAGTTCTTC
TRBJ2-7 | TRBV7-2 | TRBD2 | once | CASSVGPSGLVGYEQYF | TGTGCCAGCAGCGTAGGGCCTAGCGGGTTGGTGGGGTACGAGCAGTACTTC
TRBJ2-5 | TRBV6-2/TRBV6-3 | . | . | CASSSGMQETQYF | TGTGCCAGCAGTTCAGGGATGCAAGAGACCCAGTACTTC
TRBJ1-1 | TRBV15 | . | once | CATTEDLNTEAFF | TGTGCCACGACCGAGGACTTGAACACTGAAGCTTTCTTT
TRBJ1-5 | TRBV6-5 | . | . | CASSYRGGQPQHF | TGTGCCAGCAGTTACAGAGGAGGGCAGCCCCAGCATTTT
TRBJ1-3 | TRBV4-1 | . | . | CASSLGYGNTIYF | TGCGCCAGCAGCCTGGGATATGGAAACACCATATATTTT
TRBJ1-4 | TRBV24-1 | . | once | CATSDPNTGDEKLFF | TGTGCCACCAGTGACCCCAACACAGGAGATGAAAAACTGTTTTTT
TRBJ1-2 | TRBV18 | TRBD1 | . | CASSPGQGNYGYTF | TGTGCCAGCTCACCCGGACAGGGAAACTATGGCTACACCTTC
TRBJ1-4 | TRBV10-3 | . | . | CAISGGQKLFF | TGTGCCATCAGCGGTGGTCAAAAACTGTTTTTT
TRBJ2-3 | TRBV30 | . | . | CAWSVLGYTDTQYF | TGTGCCTGGAGTGTACTAGGGTACACAGATACGCAGTATTTT
TRBJ1-4 | TRBV29-1 | TRBD1 | . | CSVGQGREKLFF | TGCAGCGTTGGACAGGGTCGGGAAAAACTGTTTTTT
TRBJ1-2 | TRBV2 | . | . | CASTGRYGYTF | TGTGCCAGCACCGGACGGTATGGCTACACCTTC
TRBJ1-2 | TRBV24-1 | TRBD1 | . | CAANFRPRQGTLANYGYTF | TGTGCCGCAAACTTCCGGCCCAGACAGGGGACGTTAGCTAACTATGGCTACACCTTC
TRBJ2-7 | TRBV7-9 | TRBD1 | . | CASSLAGTVIEQYF | TGTGCCAGCAGCTTAGCCGGGACAGTGATCGAGCAGTACTTC
TRBJ1-3 | TRBV30 | TRBD1 | . | CAFRTGRNSGNTIYF | TGTGCCTTTCGGACAGGGAGAAATTCTGGAAACACCATATATTTT
TRBJ2-7 | TRBV7-2 | . | . | CASSLKPPGGEQYF | TGTGCCAGCAGCTTAAAGCCCCCCGGGGGCGAGCAGTACTTC
TRBJ1-1 | TRBV7-9 | . | . | CASSLALGANTEAFF | TGTGCCAGCAGCTTAGCTTTGGGGGCGAACACTGAAGCTTTCTTT
TRBJ1-2 | TRBV11-2 | . | . | CASSLDGASSSAGYTF | TGTGCCAGCAGCTTAGATGGAGCCTCATCCTCTGCTGGCTACACCTTC
TRBJ1-2 | TRBV10-3 | TRBD1 | . | CAIKGQGDLYGYTF | TGTGCCATCAAAGGACAGGGTGACCTCTATGGCTACACCTTC
TRBJ1-1 | TRBV4-1 | . | once | CASSQALLGQGRNEAFF | TGCGCCAGCAGCCAAGCCCTCCTAGGGCAGGGCAGGAATGAAGCTTTCTTT
TRBJ1-6 | TRBV7-9 | TRBD1 | . | CASSGTGTENSPLHF | TGTGCCAGCAGCGGCACCGGGACAGAAAATTCACCCCTCCACTTT
TRBJ1-6 | TRBV25-1 | . | . | CASSAPVGGRDSPLHF | TGTGCCAGCAGTGCTCCGGTCGGGGGACGGGATTCACCCCTCCACTTT
TRBJ1-6 | TRBV6-5 | TRBD1 | . | CASSSGDRGYSPLHF | TGTGCCAGCAGTTCAGGGGACAGGGGGTACTCACCCCTCCACTTT
TRBJ1-3 | TRBV30 | . | . | CAWSGSRVSGNTIYF | TGTGCCTGGAGTGGATCCCGGGTGTCCGGAAACACCATATATTTT
TRBJ2-1 | TRBV27 | . | . | CASSFGDNEQFF | TGTGCCAGCAGTTTTGGAGACAATGAGCAGTTCTTC
TRBJ1-2 | TRBV2 | . | . | CASSGGAYGYTF | TGTGCCAGCAGTGGAGGGGCCTATGGCTACACCTTC
TRBJ2-1 | TRBV2 | . | . | CASSENLRGQFF | TGTGCCAGCAGTGAAAATCTACGGGGCCAGTTCTTC
TRBJ2-7 | TRBV21-1 | . | . | CASSTPGGWEYEQYF | TGTGCCAGCAGCACTCCCGGGGGATGGGAATACGAGCAGTACTTC
TRBJ2-4 | TRBV4-3 | . | . | CASSQDRITPRDIQYF | TGCGCCAGCAGCCAAGATAGAATAACCCCGAGGGACATTCAGTACTTC
TRBJ2-1 | TRBV27 | . | few | CASSARLETYNEQFF | TGTGCCAGCAGTGCCCGACTAGAAACCTACAATGAGCAGTTCTTC
TRBJ1-3 | TRBV28 | . | . | CASSFRRAAGNTIYF | TGTGCCAGCAGTTTCAGGAGGGCGGCGGGAAACACCATATATTTT
TRBJ1-4 | TRBV2 | . | . | CASSAEGGKEKLFF | TGTGCCAGCAGTGCCGAGGGGGGGAAGGAAAAACTGTTTTTT
TRBJ1-2 | TRBV25-1 | . | . | CASSADGDYGYTF | TGTGCCAGCAGTGCAGACGGCGACTATGGCTACACCTTC
TRBJ2-1 | TRBV4-1 | TRBD2 | . | CASSRGLVFDEQFF | TGCGCCAGCAGCCGTGGACTAGTGTTTGATGAGCAGTTCTTC
TRBJ1-6 | TRBV2 | . | . | CASSIGGRYNSPLHF | TGTGCCAGCAGTATTGGGGGAAGATATAATTCACCCCTCCACTTT
TRBJ1-2 | TRBV4-2 | . | . | CASSQDGGSYGYTF | TGTGCCAGCAGCCAAGATGGGGGTAGCTATGGCTACACCTTC
TRBJ2-7 | TRBV2 | TRBD2 | . | CASRATTGLAGGYEQYF | TGTGCCAGCAGGGCTACCACCGGACTAGCGGGAGGCTACGAGCAGTACTTC
TRBJ1-5 | TRBV5-4 | . | . | CASSLTGSNQPQHF | TGTGCCAGCAGCCTAACAGGGAGCAATCAGCCCCAGCATTTT
TRBJ2-1 | TRBV11-2 | . | . | CASSLGRKSSYNEQFF | TGTGCCAGCAGCTTAGGAAGAAAGAGCTCCTACAATGAGCAGTTCTTC
TRBJ2-1 | TRBV7-3 | . | . | CASSPQSGHGNEQFF | TGTGCCAGCAGCCCCCAGTCGGGGCACGGCAATGAGCAGTTCTTC
TRBJ2-3 | TRBV12-3/TRBV12-4 | . | . | CASGRFSTDTQYF | TGTGCCAGCGGGAGGTTCAGCACAGATACGCAGTATTTT
TRBJ1-4 | TRBV5-5 | . | . | CASSPGVNEKLFF | TGTGCCAGCAGCCCGGGGGTCAATGAAAAACTGTTTTTT
TRBJ2-2 | TRBV27 | TRBD2 | . | CASSLPTPGTKNTGELFF | TGTGCCAGCAGTTTGCCTACTCCCGGGACTAAAAACACCGGGGAGCTGTTTTTT
TRBJ2-7 | TRBV24-1 | . | . | CATSDSWGPSYEQYF | TGTGCCACCAGTGATTCATGGGGCCCTTCCTACGAGCAGTACTTC
TRBJ1-4 | TRBV4-2 | . | . | CASSQVDGLNEKLFF | TGTGCCAGCAGCCAAGTCGACGGGCTTAATGAAAAACTGTTTTTT
TRBJ2-5 | TRBV27 | TRBD2 | . | CASSPYGTSGTYETQYF | TGTGCCAGCAGTCCATATGGGACTAGCGGGACTTACGAGACCCAGTACTTC
TRBJ2-3 | TRBV12-3/TRBV12-4 | . | . | CASSLPNTDTQYF | TGTGCCAGCAGTTTACCCAACACAGATACGCAGTATTTT
TRBJ2-7 | TRBV15 | TRBD2 | once | CATSRERENYEQYF | TGTGCCACCAGTAGGGAGCGGGAGAACTACGAGCAGTACTTC
TRBJ1-2 | TRBV15 | . | . | CATSSRIGTYGYTF | TGTGCCACCAGCAGTAGGATAGGGACCTATGGCTACACCTTC
TRBJ1-1 | TRBV12-3/TRBV12-4 | TRBD1 | . | CASSRTGYTEAFF | TGTGCCAGCAGTCGGACAGGGTACACTGAAGCTTTCTTT
TRBJ1-6 | TRBV10-1 | . | . | CASSESTYSSYNSPLHF | TGCGCCAGCAGTGAGTCTACGTACTCCTCCTATAATTCACCCCTCCACTTT
TRBJ2-1 | TRBV6-1 | TRBD2 | . | CASSEIAGGANEQFF | TGTGCCAGCAGTGAAATAGCGGGAGGGGCAAATGAGCAGTTCTTC
TRBJ2-2 | TRBV24-1 | . | . | CATSDLRYTGELFF | TGTGCCACCAGTGACCTTAGATACACCGGGGAGCTGTTTTTT